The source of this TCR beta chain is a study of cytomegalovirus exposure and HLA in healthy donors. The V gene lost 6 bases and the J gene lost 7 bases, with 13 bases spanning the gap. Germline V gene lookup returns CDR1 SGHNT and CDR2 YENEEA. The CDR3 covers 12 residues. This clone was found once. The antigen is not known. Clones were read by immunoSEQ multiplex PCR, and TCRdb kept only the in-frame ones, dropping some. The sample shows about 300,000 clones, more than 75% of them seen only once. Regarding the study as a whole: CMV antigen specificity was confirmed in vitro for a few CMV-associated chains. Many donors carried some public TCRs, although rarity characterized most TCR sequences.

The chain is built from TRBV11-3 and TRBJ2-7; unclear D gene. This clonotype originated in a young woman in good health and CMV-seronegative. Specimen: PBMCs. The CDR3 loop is CASSLDGREQYF. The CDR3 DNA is TGTGCCAGCAGTCTAGACGGAAGGGAGCAGTACTTC.